Detailed here is one T cell receptor (beta chain). The antigen remains undetermined. People who had autoimmune disease history or systemic immunosuppression were excluded. This specimen belongs to a study of OX40 agonist ivuxolimab in advanced cancers. As for the study in general: Intravenous ivuxolimab at 0.01 to 10 mg/kg was given to patients every 2 weeks. Of the participants, over 30% had some prior anti-PD-1, anti-PD-L1 or anti-CTLA-4 therapy, which was allowed. Points from the study as a whole: Low levels of normalized T-cell clonal expansion also appeared in some nonresponders.

Trimming took 4 bases from V and 1 from J, leaving 5 bases between them. This CDR3 comprises 12 residues. Germline V gene lookup returns CDR1 SGHKS and CDR2 YYEKEE (reference sequence). Measured with immunoSEQ multiplex PCR; TCRdb has only the in-frame clones, and not every one. Altogether about 60,000 clones are present, roughly 89% being singletons, with the ten largest covering around 14%. This clonotype was sampled from an adult with an advanced solid tumor such as melanoma, head and neck, liver or kidney cancer. The sample was CD4+ or CD8+ T cells sorted from blood, taken in a trial of the OX40 agonist ivuxolimab. The chain recombines TRBV5-5 with TRBJ1-2, with no clear D. As DNA, the CDR3 is TGTGCCAGCAGCAACCTTAACTATGGCTACACCTTC. Translating gives CASSNLNYGYTF.